One and the same sample provided the 14 T cell receptor beta chains below, sequenced in a study of blood T cell repertoires in COVID-19. TCRdb's copy holds only in-frame clones and misses some; the assay was immunoSEQ multiplex PCR. The sample lists a few hundred thousand clones; over 75% were seen once. Sequencing was carried out using PBMCs or T cells enriched from blood (not recorded which). Receptors originate from a man younger than 45 who had recovered from COVID-19.

This clone came up once. V gene TRBV3-1 (or the pseudogene TRBV3-2) combines with J gene TRBJ2-5, with TRBD2 identical over 7 bases. Germline V gene sequence: CDR1 LGHDT, CDR2 YNNKEL (reference sequence). This CDR3 spans 13 amino acids. The V gene end was trimmed by 3 bases and the J gene end by 7 bases; junction bases not matched to a gene: 5. For the CDR3, the DNA is TGTGCCAGCAGCCAGGGGGGGGTCCTGACCCAGTACTTC. This codes for CASSQGGVLTQYF.

The rearrangement links TRBV2 to TRBJ2-7, with 10 bases aligning to TRBD1. J gave up 3 bases and V 6 bases, and 5 bases lay outside the gene matches. The CDR3 has 14 amino acids. Germline V gene data show CDR1 as SNHLY and CDR2 as FYNNEI. In nucleotides, the CDR3 is TGTGCCAGCAGAGTGGACAGGGGGAGCTACGAGCAGTACTTC. Amino acid sequence: CASRVDRGSYEQYF.

The CDR3 nucleotides read TGTGCCTGGAAGCAGGAGGGAGTGAATGGCTACACCTTC. The encoded protein is CAWKQEGVNGYTF. The J gene is TRBJ1-2, the V gene TRBV30; D call uncertain. The ends were cut back, 4 bases at V and 6 bases at J, with 15 bases in the middle. CDR1 and CDR2 from the germline V gene are GTSNPN and SVGIG (reference sequence). The CDR3 length is 13 residues.

This clone has just one count. This chain uses TRBV3-1 (or the pseudogene TRBV3-2) with TRBJ1-1, with D possibly matching TRBD1 (5 bases). CDR3 length equals 16 residues. V was pared by 2 bases and J by 6 bases, with 19 bases between. CDR1 is LGHDT, CDR2 YNNKEL, per germline (reference sequence). CDR3 coding DNA: TGTGCCAGCAGCCAATTTTTGACCCCAGGGTTGTCTGAAGCTTTCTTT. The encoded protein is CASSQFLTPGLSEAFF.

Only one count was recorded for this clone. This rearrangement joins TRBV21-1 to TRBJ2-6; no DNA check was done on the table's D call, TRBD2. TRBV21-1 is termed a pseudogene. The CDR3 length is 19 residues. Here the CDR3 DNA reads TGTGCCAGCAGCAAAGTTGAGCGGGAGGGTAACTCTGGGGCCAACGTCCTGACTTTC. Its translation is CASSKVEREGNSGANVLTF.

The table lists this clone with a few counts. This chain links TRBV7-9 with TRBJ2-1, with TRBD2 matching 10 bases. The germline gives CDR1 SEHNR, CDR2 FQNEAQ (reference sequence). CDR3 length: 17 residues. V was clipped by 5 bases and J by 9 bases; unmatched bases: 16. The CDR3 region is CASSGGGLAGAGGEQFF. In nucleotides, the CDR3 is TGTGCCAGCAGCGGAGGCGGGCTAGCGGGAGCAGGAGGTGAGCAGTTCTTC.

The chain combines TRBV30 with TRBJ2-7, with TRBD1 matching over 7 bases. V shed 1 base and J 5 bases; nucleotides not matched to a gene: 5. Germline V gene lookup returns CDR1 GTSNPN and CDR2 SVGIG (reference sequence). The CDR3 spans 13 residues. The CDR3 reads CAWSGQGFHEQYF. The CDR3 DNA sequence: TGTGCCTGGAGTGGACAGGGTTTCCACGAGCAGTACTTC.

This chain connects TRBV29-1 to TRBJ1-5; weak D call: TRBD1 (5 bases). CDR1 and CDR2 (germline): SQVTM, ANQGSEA. Trimming shortened V by 4 bases and J by 5 bases, and 12 bases separated the two germline ends. This CDR3 is 13 amino acids long. CDR3 coding DNA: TGCAGCGTTGTTACCCAGGGCCATCAGCCCCAGCATTTT. Translating it yields CSVVTQGHQPQHF.

For this clone: A much larger clone lies a single base off, so this may be a read error. This chain uses TRBV6-5 with TRBJ1-2; TRBD1 agrees at 9 bases. V lost 6 bases and J lost 4; bases outside the gene matches: 6. This CDR3 comprises 14 residues. CDR1 and CDR2 (germline): MNHEY, SVGAGI. CDR3 amino acids: CASSTGTGTYGYTF. The DNA of the CDR3 is TGTGCCAGCAGCACCGGGACAGGGACCTATGGCTACACCTTC.

This chain links TRBV5-1 with TRBJ2-7; D remains unclear. V lost 0 bases to trimming and J lost 0 bases, with 7 bases between them. Germline CDR1 SGHRS, CDR2 YFSETQ. The CDR3 consists of 14 residues. CDR3 in amino acids: CASSLAAASYEQYF. For the CDR3, the DNA is TGCGCCAGCAGCTTGGCGGCGGCCTCCTACGAGCAGTACTTC.

The rearrangement uses TRBV30 and TRBJ2-2, with D possibly being TRBD2 (6 bases). CDR1 GTSNPN and CDR2 SVGIG come from the germline V gene (reference sequence). Trimming took 1 base from V and 0 from J, leaving 12 bases between them. CDR3 size: 16 residues. The CDR3 loop is CAWSAPGLANTGELFF. DNA for the CDR3: TGTGCCTGGAGTGCCCCGGGACTGGCGAACACCGGGGAGCTGTTTTTT.

The V and J genes are TRBV28 and TRBJ1-2; D is possibly TRBD1 (5 bases). V was trimmed by 10 bases and J by 7 bases, leaving 19 bases between them. This CDR3 region has 13 residues. Germline lookup yields CDR1 MDHEN and CDR2 SYDVKM. The CDR3, as DNA: TGTGCCACGTCGTTAGGGGCGCAAATTGGCTACACCTTC. Its translation: CATSLGAQIGYTF.

V and J are TRBV6-5 and TRBJ2-5, with TRBD2 matching 8 bases. In germline, CDR1 is MNHEY, CDR2 SVGAGI. Trimming cost V 5 bases and J 4 bases; bases outside gene matches: 6. This CDR3 has 14 residues. The CDR3 DNA sequence: TGTGCCAGCAGTCAACCGGGACTAGGAGAGACCCAGTACTTC. Its translation: CASSQPGLGETQYF.

This chain joins TRBV4-2 and TRBJ2-1; 11 nucleotides line up with TRBD1. CDR3 size: 17 residues. Germline trimming cut 2 bases from V and 1 base from J; bases unmatched to any gene: 4. CDR1 LGHNA and CDR2 YNFKEQ come from the germline V gene. As DNA, the CDR3 is TGTGCCAGCAGCCAACGGGGACAGGGGGTGTCCTACAATGAGCAGTTCTTC. Encoded protein: CASSQRGQGVSYNEQFF.